A single sample is the source of the 11 T cell receptor beta chains below, sequenced in a study of T cell responses to AZD1222 COVID-19 vaccine. TCRdb's copy holds only in-frame clones and misses some; the assay was immunoSEQ multiplex PCR. The table has 99,000 or so clones, 70% to 90% seen once. Sequenced material: peripheral blood, taken on day 0 of AZD1222 vaccination. The receptors derive from an adult in good health.

The J gene is TRBJ2-1, the V gene TRBV6-2 or TRBV6-3; possible D gene TRBD2, 6 bases. V was clipped by 2 bases and J by 5 bases, with 19 bases between them. The CDR3 length is 17 residues. Germline V gives CDR1 MNHEY, CDR2 SVGEGT. CDR3 sequence reads: CASSYGGSGNMHNEQFF. CDR3 in DNA: TGTGCCAGCAGTTACGGGGGGTCGGGGAACATGCACAATGAGCAGTTCTTC.

The V and J genes are TRBV2 and TRBJ1-2, with D perhaps TRBD1 (6 bases). The CDR3 length is 13 residues. The germline V gene encodes CDR1 SNHLY and CDR2 FYNNEI. Trimming removed 4 bases from V and 4 bases from J, with 10 bases in between. The CDR3 here is CASSVQGGYGYTF. The DNA for the CDR3 is TGTGCCAGCAGTGTACAGGGAGGCTATGGCTACACCTTC.

The chain links TRBV4-3 to TRBJ2-3; unclear D gene. V lost 0 bases and J lost 4, with 8 bases in between. CDR1 and CDR2 from the germline V gene are LGHNA and YSLEER. This CDR3 has 14 residues. The CDR3 protein is CASSQDAGPDTQYF. CDR3 bases: TGCGCCAGCAGCCAAGATGCTGGCCCAGATACGCAGTATTTT.

This clone was observed many times. The rearrangement joins TRBV6-4 to TRBJ2-3; 8 nucleotides match TRBD2. V was pared by 2 bases and J by 2 bases, with 6 bases of the junction left unmatched. Germline values: CDR1 MRHNA, CDR2 SNTAGT. The length of the CDR3 is 16 residues. The CDR3 sequence: CASSDGTGGDTDTQYF. CDR3 DNA sequence: TGTGCCAGCAGTGACGGAACGGGGGGGGACACAGATACGCAGTATTTT.

This clone was observed once. The CDR3 is CASSQYKGADEQYF. CDR3 coding DNA: TGTGCCAGCAGCCAGTACAAGGGGGCCGACGAGCAGTACTTC. This chain links TRBV11-2 with TRBJ2-7; 7 bases are shared with TRBD1. Germline V gene data show CDR1 as SGHAT and CDR2 as FQNNGV. V lost 5 bases to trimming and J lost 5 bases; unmatched junction nucleotides: 9. The CDR3 is 14 amino acids. Drawing the rest from reference TRBV11-2 and TRBJ2-7, the complete variable domain is EAGVAQSPRYKIIEKRQSVAFWCNPISGHATLYWYQQILGQGPKLLIQFQNNGVVDDSQLPKDRFSAERLKGVDSTLKIQPAKLEDSAVYLCASSQYKGADEQYFGPGTRLTVT.

The chain joins TRBV5-1 to TRBJ2-7; tentatively, D is TRBD2 (5 bases). Trimming removed 4 bases at V and 9 bases at J, with 17 bases between. The CDR3 length is 13 residues. Per germline, CDR1 SGHRS and CDR2 YFSETQ. The CDR3 nucleotides read TGCGCCAGCAGCCCGGAGGCAGACCGTGGGCAGTACTTC. Protein sequence: CASSPEADRGQYF.

The rearrangement links TRBV5-5 to TRBJ1-1, with D maybe TRBD1 (5 bases). V was clipped by 3 bases and J by 2 bases, with 14 bases between them. CDR1 and CDR2 (germline): SGHKS, YYEKEE (reference sequence). The CDR3 length is 15 residues. The CDR3 here is CASSWTWGRNTEAFF. The DNA of the CDR3 is TGTGCCAGCAGCTGGACTTGGGGCAGAAACACTGAAGCTTTCTTT.

V usage is TRBV4-3 and J usage is TRBJ2-1; D not resolved. Germline CDR1 reads LGHNA; CDR2 reads YSLEER. Deletions cut 0 bases from V and 5 bases from J, with 11 bases between. This CDR3 contains 15 residues. The CDR3 loop reads CASSQDLGYDNEQFF. The CDR3 DNA reads TGCGCCAGCAGCCAAGATCTGGGGTATGACAATGAGCAGTTCTTC.

This clone was counted a single time. The V gene is TRBV10-3, the J gene TRBJ2-7, with 7 bases fitting TRBD2. Germline V lookup: CDR1 ENHRY, CDR2 SYGVKD. There are 14 residues in the CDR3. With V trimmed by 3 bases and J by 7 bases, 9 bases remained unmatched. CDR3 region: CAISDNGRPPEQYF. The CDR3 region has the DNA TGTGCCATCAGTGACAACGGGAGGCCCCCTGAGCAGTACTTC.

The chain links TRBV18 to TRBJ1-1; D call uncertain. Germline V gene sequence: CDR1 KGHSH, CDR2 LQKENI. Trimming took off 2 bases at V and 0 bases at J, with 4 bases between the two ends. The CDR3 loop spans 13 amino acids. In nucleotides, the CDR3 is TGTGCCAGCTCACCAATGTTGAACACTGAAGCTTTCTTT. It yields the protein CASSPMLNTEAFF.

The gene calls are TRBV6-2 or TRBV6-3 and TRBJ2-1; 10 bases fit TRBD2. In germline, CDR1 is MNHEY, CDR2 SVGEGT. V shed 6 bases, J shed 5 bases, and the junction held 7 bases outside the gene matches. This CDR3 contains 15 residues. This chain's CDR3 is CASSRGLAVNNEQFF. Written as DNA, the CDR3 is TGTGCCAGCAGCCGCGGACTAGCGGTAAACAATGAGCAGTTCTTC.